This paragraph reports one T cell receptor (beta chain). The antigen is unknown. The data belong to a study of T-cell memory formation after mild COVID-19. As for the study in general: Largely donor-specific sequence clusters came from a couple of donors. Overall study results and limits: A subset of responding clones appeared in pre-infection memory, suggesting cross-reactive memory joined. Clones that got smaller from day 15 to 85 had even CD4/CD8, while clones growing later tipped toward CD4+. Researchers could not confirm that second-wave clones peaking on day 37 targeted SARS-CoV-2.

One entry per CDR3 protein, called by TCRdb with MiXCR from the 5' RACE reads. The repertoire holds about 340,000 distinct CDR3 sequences, more than 15% seen once, with around 20% in the top ten. This sequence was found in a man younger than 35 who had mild COVID-19 (a few samples of this study predate the infection). Cell type and time point are not known. Sequenced input: PBMCs or a T cell subset sorted from them (not recorded which).

CDR3 amino acids: CASSYSSNEKLFF. The CDR3 DNA reads as TGTGCCAGCAGTTATAGCAGTAATGAAAAACTGTTTTTT. V usage is TRBV7-2 and J usage is TRBJ1-4; D ambiguous. CDR3 length: 13 residues. V was trimmed by 6 bases and J by 4 bases, leaving 9 bases between them. Germline V gene sequence: CDR1 SGHTA, CDR2 FQGNSA.